This passage covers 10 T cell receptor beta chains from one sample sequenced in a study of Graves' ophthalmopathy and Graves' hyperthyroidism. Researchers took RNA transcripts and amplified TCR beta CDR3 regions from them. RT-PCR was first run with HTBI primers, then multiplex PCR in a second round. TCRdb called the multiplex PCR reads again in MiXCR, with one record for every CDR3 protein. The sample has approximately 480,000 distinct CDR3 sequences; about 15% are singletons. The sample taken for sequencing was blood. These receptors originate from a woman aged 25-40 years with Graves' ophthalmopathy.

At least ten counts were recorded for this clonotype. This sequence joins TRBV12-3 or TRBV12-4 and TRBJ1-3; D is undetermined. Trimming shortened V by 6 bases and J by 3 bases, and 15 bases separated the two germline ends. The CDR3 runs 15 residues. The CDR3 DNA sequence: TGTGCCAGCAGCACTTCTAAGATTTATGGAAACACCATATATTTT. Amino acid sequence: CASSTSKIYGNTIYF.

The chain carries TRBV5-1 and TRBJ2-5; D call uncertain. V was cut by 0 bases and J by 4 bases, with 13 bases left in between. CDR1 SGHRS and CDR2 YFSETQ come from the germline V gene. The CDR3 has 15 amino acids. CDR3 in DNA: TGCGCCAGCAGCTTGGAGCACCCTCGGCGAGAGACCCAGTACTTC. Amino acids: CASSLEHPRRETQYF.

This clonotype was counted many times. This chain joins TRBV2 and TRBJ2-7, with D possibly being TRBD2 (6 bases). The length of the CDR3 is 12 residues. Germline lookup yields CDR1 SNHLY and CDR2 FYNNEI. V gave up 8 bases and J gave up 6 bases, with 14 bases separating them. The CDR3 DNA follows: TGTGCCAGCGGGGCGGGGTTTCTCGAGCAGTACTTC. The encoded protein is CASGAGFLEQYF.

The chain uses TRBV20-1 and TRBJ2-5; D is uncertain. Trimming left V 2 bases short and J 1 base short, with 20 bases between. CDR1 DFQATT and CDR2 SNEGSKA come from the germline V gene (reference sequence). The CDR3 length is 17 residues. The CDR3 DNA reads as TGCAGTGCTAGAACTCTATTGGCAGTCAAATCCCAAGAGACCCAGTACTTC. It yields the protein CSARTLLAVKSQETQYF.

This clonotype came up many times. This chain links TRBV10-3 with TRBJ1-2; a possible D gene is TRBD1 (6 bases). The CDR3 has 13 amino acids. Deletions cut 3 bases from V and 6 bases from J, with 11 bases between. Germline lookup yields CDR1 ENHRY and CDR2 SYGVKD. DNA for the CDR3: TGTGCCATCAGTGAACAGGGTCGAGATGGCTACACCTTC. This translates into CAISEQGRDGYTF.

This clonotype has more than one count but fewer than ten. Because the CDR3's place on the DNA is in doubt, the DNA is left out and the CDR3 is given as listed by TCRdb. The CDR3 reads CASSPFGQGAKNIKYF. This rearrangement joins TRBV5-4 to TRBJ2-4; the listed D gene, TRBD1, was not tested against the DNA. CDR1 SGHNT and CDR2 YYREEE come from the germline V gene (reference sequence). The CDR3 contains 16 residues when both ends are counted.

This clonotype was counted at least ten times. This chain joins TRBV4-1 and TRBJ1-1, with 7 nucleotides matching TRBD1. V shed 0 bases and J 0 bases; nucleotides not matched to a gene: 13. Germline V gene data show CDR1 as MGHRA and CDR2 as YSYEKL. The CDR3 extends over 19 amino acids. This CDR3 is CASSQEWGTTGPMNTEAFF. The CDR3 region has the DNA TGCGCCAGCAGCCAAGAATGGGGTACGACAGGGCCCATGAACACTGAAGCTTTCTTT.

This clonotype occurred many times. This rearrangement joins TRBV6-5 to TRBJ1-1; D not resolved. V lost 2 bases to trimming and J lost 2 bases, with 6 bases between them. CDR1 and CDR2 (germline): MNHEY, SVGAGI. There are 13 residues in the CDR3. CDR3 region: CASSYRTNTEAFF. CDR3 coding DNA: TGTGCCAGCAGTTACAGAACTAACACTGAAGCTTTCTTT.

This clonotype occurred a few times. The rearrangement joins TRBV18 to TRBJ1-5, with D uncertain. The CDR3 length is 16 residues. Germline V gene data show CDR1 as KGHSH and CDR2 as LQKENI. V lost 1 base, J lost 2 bases, and 12 bases lay in between. CDR3 amino acids: CASSPLGASGNQPQHF. As DNA, the CDR3 is TGTGCCAGCTCACCACTGGGAGCCTCTGGCAATCAGCCCCAGCATTTT.

This clonotype was seen at least ten times. This sequence joins TRBV28 and TRBJ1-5; no reliable D call. The CDR3 contains 16 residues. Germline V gene sequence: CDR1 MDHEN, CDR2 SYDVKM. Trimming pared 2 bases from V and 5 bases from J, leaving 16 bases between. CDR3 region: CASSLMPLTAYQPQHF. The CDR3 nucleotides are TGTGCCAGCAGTTTAATGCCCCTGACTGCCTATCAGCCCCAGCATTTT.